This T cell receptor (beta chain) was profiled in a study of T cells in Graves' hyperthyroidism and ophthalmopathy. General study findings and limits: Ophthalmopathy, which appeared later, was predicted by the model a median around 6.9 months before onset.

This clonotype was detected only a few times. Its antigen is undetermined. CDR3 length: 13 residues. Trimming took 2 bases from V and 8 from J, leaving 15 bases between them. Germline V CDR1 and CDR2: DFQATT, SNEGSKA (reference sequence). Amplified TCR beta CDR3 regions derived from RNA transcripts. With the HTBI primer set, the TCR CDR3 went through a first round of RT-PCR. TCRdb redid the calling of the multiplex PCR reads with MiXCR, one entry per CDR3 protein. The repertoire holds more than 450,000 distinct CDR3 sequences, approximately 20% seen once, with about half in the top ten. This TCR was recovered from a man between 40 and 49 years old with Graves' ophthalmopathy. The J gene is TRBJ1-2, the V gene TRBV20-1; no reliable D call. The source material was blood. Here the CDR3 DNA reads TGCAGTGCTAGAAGTCCAGCTACCCTAGGCTACACCTTC. Protein product: CSARSPATLGYTF.